The rows below give T cell receptor beta chains drawn from one sample of a study of T cell changes during pregnancy in multiple sclerosis. The table came from immunoSEQ multiplex PCR; TCRdb's copy has only in-frame clones and leaves some out. The profile shows over 30,000 clones, roughly nine tenths of them singletons. Sequenced here: CD4+ T cells from peripheral blood mononuclear cells, sampled in the third trimester of pregnancy. These receptors all come from a female donor in good health, enrolled as a control in a pregnancy study. Both conserved end residues are part of each CDR3. A D gene is named only where the DNA matches it firmly. The size of a clone is reported for some rows only, either as once, few or many, or as a class for expanded clones.

clone_size,cdr3_length,j_call,v_call,d_call,cdr3_nt,cdr3_aa
.,15,TRBJ1-1,TRBV7-6,TRBD1,TGTGCCAGCAGCTTAACAGGGGGCGTTTATACTGAAGCTTTCTTT,CASSLTGGVYTEAFF
.,16,TRBJ2-2,TRBV13,.,TGTGCCAGCAGCCGTTCTGAGGGTGAATACACCGGGGAGCTGTTTTTT,CASSRSEGEYTGELFF
.,15,TRBJ2-7,TRBV27,.,TGTGCCAGCAGTTCCGGGGCGGGAAACTCCTACGAGCAGTACTTC,CASSSGAGNSYEQYF
.,15,TRBJ1-2,TRBV9,TRBD1,TGTGCCAGCAGCATCACGACAGGGGGCGACTATGGCTACACCTTC,CASSITTGGDYGYTF
.,13,TRBJ2-1,TRBV28,.,TGTGCCAGCCGGAGGACGGGCGCCAATGAGCAGTTCTTC,CASRRTGANEQFF
.,15,TRBJ2-3,TRBV5-1,TRBD2,TGCGCCAGCAGCTTGGAGCGGGGGGGCACAGATACGCAGTATTTT,CASSLERGGTDTQYF
.,15,TRBJ1-2,TRBV28,.,TGTGCCGGCCGTGGGGGCGGCGCTATCAATTATGGCTACACCTTC,CAGRGGGAINYGYTF
.,16,TRBJ2-5,TRBV7-2,TRBD2,TGTGCCAGCAGCTTAGGGCTAGCGGGGGGGTGGGAGACCCAGTACTTC,CASSLGLAGGWETQYF
once,17,TRBJ2-1,TRBV11-2,TRBD2,TGTGCCAGCAGGAACGAACTAGCGGGAGTTGGTAACAATGAGCAGTTCTTC,CASRNELAGVGNNEQFF
few,13,TRBJ1-5,TRBV27,.,TGTGCCAGCAGTTTGAAGGAGGGTAGGCCCCAGCATTTT,CASSLKEGRPQHF
.,12,TRBJ1-5,TRBV10-1,.,TGCGCCAGCTATTGTAGCAATCAGCCCCAGCATTTT,CASYCSNQPQHF
.,14,TRBJ2-1,TRBV19,TRBD2,TGTGCCAGTAGATTAGCGGGAGTGGGGGGCGAGCAGTTCTTC,CASRLAGVGGEQFF
.,16,TRBJ1-3,TRBV7-8,TRBD1,TGTGCCAGCAGCTCAACAGGGGCGATCTCTGGAAACACCATATATTTT,CASSSTGAISGNTIYF
.,14,TRBJ2-3,TRBV29-1,TRBD2,TGCAGCGTTGGGCGGGGAGGGTTTGCAGATACGCAGTATTTT,CSVGRGGFADTQYF
.,14,TRBJ2-1,TRBV27,TRBD2,TGTGCCAGCTGTCTAGCGGGAGGGCCGTATGAGCAGTTCTTC,CASCLAGGPYEQFF
.,12,TRBJ1-1,TRBV28,.,TGTGCCAGCACCTCCACTACAGGGGAAGCTTTCTTT,CASTSTTGEAFF